This T cell receptor (beta chain) was captured in a study of T cell repertoires in cytomegalovirus infection. Study background: Researchers turned to recently identified HLA-C-restricted CMV epitopes as well as well-studied HLA-B-restricted ones. Public TCR beta signatures provided an indication of both CMV infection and a matching HLA type. Study results and caveats: CMV carriers having the relevant HLA were flagged by cumulative public TCR beta family frequency.

From the reads, TCRdb called clonotypes with MiXCR, one entry per CDR3 protein. The sample consists of a few hundred thousand distinct CDR3 sequences, over 35% of them appearing once. V shed 5 bases and J 6 bases; nucleotides not matched to a gene: 11. The CDR3 runs to 16 residues. Turning to this clonotype: Its antigen is currently unknown.

The chain is built from TRBV12-3 or TRBV12-4 and TRBJ2-2, with TRBD2 matching over 8 bases. Sequenced here: cultured PBMCs, sampled from culture after CMV antigen stimulation. This clonotype was sampled from a human donor in good health (CMV status not recorded). Some clones in this sample may be carry-over from other donors' samples. For the CDR3, the DNA is TGTGCCAGCAGTCCCGGCTACGGGGGGGTCGCCGGGGAGCTGTTTTTT. The encoded protein is CASSPGYGGVAGELFF.